The rows below give T cell receptor beta chains drawn from one sample of a study of cytomegalovirus exposure and HLA in healthy donors. The method was immunoSEQ multiplex PCR; TCRdb's version includes in-frame clones alone and lacks a portion of them. Among about 180,000 clones, approximately 80% were seen once, and the ten largest hold 2.4%. The source material was PBMCs. Source of these receptors: a male donor in good health and CMV-seronegative. Both conserved end residues are trimmed from each CDR3. Fields, in order: V gene, D gene, CDR3 protein. A D gene is named only where the DNA matches it firmly.

>TRBV15|NA
ATSRDYEGIQY
>TRBV19|TRBD1
ASSTTGVGTGELF
>TRBV7-2|NA
ASSLEGGAHNEQF
>TRBV30|TRBD1
AWSVRGGSGYT
>TRBV19|NA
ASRGEGTQY
>TRBV14|TRBD1
ASSQAQGAIYNSPLH
>TRBV2|NA
ASSVGEGGYGYT
>TRBV4-2|NA
ASSPLETNEKLF
>TRBV4-3|NA
ASSQLWDTISSYEQY
>TRBV2|NA
ASRGGRVLTYNEQF
>TRBV19|TRBD2
ASRGLAGSYEQY
>TRBV18|NA
ASSPRVDTEAF
>TRBV7-7|TRBD1
ASSSGTGNTGELF
>TRBV19|TRBD1
ASRTGLRNTEAF
>TRBV19|TRBD1
ASKTGDSSYGYT
>TRBV7-9|TRBD2
ASSPGWTSRVNEQY
>TRBV7-8|TRBD1
ASSLRQGADYSNQPQH
>TRBV5-1|NA
ASSSLFGILNEQF
>TRBV6-5|TRBD1
ASSYNTGGAGELF
>TRBV10-3|NA
AISDSADTQY
>TRBV6-6|NA
ASSPRGTDTQY
>TRBV19|TRBD1
ASNIQGAGELF